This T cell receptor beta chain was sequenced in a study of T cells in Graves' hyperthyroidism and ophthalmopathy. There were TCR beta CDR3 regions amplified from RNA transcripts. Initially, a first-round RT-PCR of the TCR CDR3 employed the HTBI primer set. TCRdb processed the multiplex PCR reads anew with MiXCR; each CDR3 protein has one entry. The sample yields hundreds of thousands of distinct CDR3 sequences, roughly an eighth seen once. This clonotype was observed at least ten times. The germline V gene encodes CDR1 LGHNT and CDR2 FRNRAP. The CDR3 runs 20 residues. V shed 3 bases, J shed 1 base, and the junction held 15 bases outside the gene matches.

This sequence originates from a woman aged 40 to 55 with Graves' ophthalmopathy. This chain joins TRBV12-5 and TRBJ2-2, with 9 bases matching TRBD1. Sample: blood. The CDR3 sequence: CASGFRSVLWDRVNTGELFF. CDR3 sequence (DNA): TGTGCTAGTGGTTTTAGGTCCGTCCTCTGGGACAGGGTGAACACCGGGGAGCTGTTTTTT.